These 23 T cell receptor beta chains were sequenced from one sample in a study of blood T cells in healthy people across ages. The use of a sample-barcoded 5' primer and a J-beta primer mix characterized a second PCR of about 7 to 12 cycles. TCRdb used MiXCR to reprocess the 5' RACE reads, holding one entry per CDR3 protein. The sample holds about 380,000 distinct CDR3 sequences, approximately 51% seen once. The sample comprised blood. These receptor sequences come from a man aged 55 to 70 in good health.

This clonotype turned up a few times. The junction does not match germline at one end; this may be a read error. This chain joins TRBV6-6 and TRBJ2-5, with D perhaps matching TRBD1 (5 bases). CDR1 and CDR2 from the germline V gene are MNHNY and SVGAGI (reference sequence). CDR3 length equals 12 residues. CDR3 nucleotide sequence: TGTGCCGGCCGGCTGGGGCAAGGGACCCAGTACTTC. Protein: CAGRLGQGTQYF.

The chain employs TRBV24-1 and TRBJ2-5, with 10 nucleotides matching TRBD2. Trimming cost V 1 base and J 0 bases; bases outside gene matches: 1. Germline V gene data show CDR1 as KGHDR and CDR2 as SFDVKD. This CDR3 comprises 16 residues. As DNA, the CDR3 is TGTGCCACCAGTGATTTAACTAGCGGGAACCAAGAGACCCAGTACTTC. Protein sequence: CATSDLTSGNQETQYF.

V usage is TRBV29-1 and J usage is TRBJ2-5; 8 bases fit TRBD2. J was trimmed by 1 base and V by 7 bases; bases with no gene match: 11. In germline, CDR1 is SQVTM, CDR2 ANQGSEA. This CDR3 contains 15 residues. The CDR3 DNA reads as TGCAGCGGCCGACGGGGGGGGGGTCCCCAAGAGACCCAGTACTTC. It yields the protein CSGRRGGGPQETQYF. Full variable domain (missing parts from reference TRBV29-1 and TRBJ2-5): SAVISQKPSRDICQRGTSLTIQCQVDSQVTMMFWYRQQPGQSLTLIATANQGSEATYESGFVIDKFPISRPNLTFSTLTVSNMSPEDSSIYLCSGRRGGGPQETQYFGPGTRLLVL.

J is TRBJ2-1 and V is TRBV20-1; D is tentatively TRBD1 or TRBD2 (6 bases each). The CDR3 has 14 residues. CDR1 and CDR2 (germline): DFQATT, SNEGSKA (reference sequence). V was shortened by 5 bases and J by 6 bases, with 17 bases between the two germline ends. The CDR3 protein is CSADKEGGSNEQFF. CDR3 DNA: TGCAGTGCTGATAAGGAGGGGGGAAGCAATGAGCAGTTCTTC.

Comment on this clonotype: At one end the junction does not follow the germline gene, possibly because of a read error. V usage is TRBV7-3 and J usage is TRBJ1-6; D is ambiguous. Per germline, CDR1 SGHTA and CDR2 FQGTGA. The CDR3 consists of 11 residues. CDR3 bases: TGTGCCAGCGGTATTAATTCACCCCCCCACTTT. It translates to CASGINSPPHF.

V is TRBV29-1 and J is TRBJ1-2; tentative D call: TRBD1 (5 bases). Germline CDR1 reads SQVTM; CDR2 reads ANQGSEA. This CDR3 spans 11 amino acids. The V gene lost 7 bases and the J gene lost 5 bases, with 11 bases spanning the gap. For the CDR3, the DNA is TGCAGCGCCCAGGGTGGGTATGGCTACACCTTC. Residues: CSAQGGYGYTF. Based on the CDR3 plus reference TRBV29-1 and TRBJ1-2, the full variable domain is SAVISQKPSRDICQRGTSLTIQCQVDSQVTMMFWYRQQPGQSLTLIATANQGSEATYESGFVIDKFPISRPNLTFSTLTVSNMSPEDSSIYLCSAQGGYGYTFGSGTRLTVV.

CDR3 DNA sequence: TGTGCCAGCCGACCCGGGCACACCTCCTACAATGAGCAGTTCTTC. Translated: CASRPGHTSYNEQFF. The chain employs TRBV27 and TRBJ2-1; unclear D gene. The CDR3 sequence is 15 residues long. Germline CDR1 is MNHEY and CDR2 is SMNVEV (reference sequence). V dropped 8 bases and J dropped 0 bases, with 14 bases sitting between them.

This chain joins TRBV12-3 or TRBV12-4 and TRBJ2-1; D unclear. The assigned J gene may be wrong: the sequence end matches TRBJ2-7 better. The CDR3 is 15 residues long. The CDR3 spells CASSFGAQTYNEQYF. The DNA of the CDR3 is TGTGCCAGCAGTTTTGGCGCACAGACCTACAATGAGCAGTACTTC.

The rearrangement joins TRBV27 to TRBJ2-1, with 7 bases that match TRBD1. Germline values: CDR1 MNHEY, CDR2 SMNVEV (reference sequence). The J segment lost 3 bases and the V segment lost 2 bases, leaving 7 bases of the junction unmatched. The CDR3 covers 16 residues. The CDR3 protein is CASSLTRQGNYNEQFF. The CDR3 DNA is TGTGCCAGCAGTTTAACCCGACAGGGAAACTACAATGAGCAGTTCTTC.

This clonotype was picked up a small number of times. V is TRBV29-1 and J is TRBJ2-5, with 7 bases identical to TRBD2. The CDR3 has 12 residues. The junction had 2 bases not matched to a gene; V was cut back by 6 bases and J by 1 base. Germline CDR1 reads SQVTM; CDR2 reads ANQGSEA. The CDR3 bases are TGCAGCGTACTAGCGAGCCAAGAGACCCAGTACTTC. Encoded protein: CSVLASQETQYF.

This clonotype was detected ten times or more. The chain couples TRBV29-1 to TRBJ1-2; D is unclear. Per germline, CDR1 SQVTM and CDR2 ANQGSEA. The V end was cut by 3 bases, the J end by 5 bases, with 16 bases between. This CDR3 spans 14 amino acids. The chain's CDR3 is CSVDVARDVYGYTF. Written as DNA, the CDR3 is TGCAGCGTTGACGTTGCTCGGGATGTTTATGGCTACACCTTC.

This clonotype was observed a few times. V is TRBV9 and J is TRBJ2-3; D possibly corresponds to TRBD2 (5 bases). The CDR3 is 13 residues long. Germline V gene lookup returns CDR1 SGDLS and CDR2 YYNGEE. Trimming shortened V by 6 bases and J by 2 bases, and 10 bases separated the two germline ends. CDR3 loop: CASNRGDTDTQYF. DNA of the CDR3: TGTGCCAGCAACCGGGGTGACACAGATACGCAGTATTTT.

This clonotype was counted between two and nine times. The J gene is TRBJ2-7, the V gene TRBV6-2 or TRBV6-3, with TRBD2 matching 7 bases. Per germline, CDR1 MNHEY and CDR2 SVGEGT. V gave up 7 bases and J gave up 9 bases; unmatched junction bases: 12. The CDR3 sequence is 13 residues long. The CDR3 DNA reads as TGTGCCAGCACCACCCGGGGGAGCGGGGCGCAGTACTTC. Residues: CASTTRGSGAQYF.

V usage is TRBV7-2 and J usage is TRBJ2-1; D gene unclear. Trimming shortened V by 5 bases and J by 10 bases, and 12 bases separated the two germline ends. The CDR3 contains 12 residues. The germline V gene encodes CDR1 SGHTA and CDR2 FQGNSA. For the CDR3, the DNA is TGTGCCAGCAGCCAGGACGGCTACGAGCAGTTCTTC. Its translation is CASSQDGYEQFF.

The chain links TRBV3-1 to TRBJ2-1, with TRBD2 matching 12 bases. The CDR3 runs 15 residues. Trimming at V came to 8 bases and at J to 7 bases, leaving 9 bases not matched to a gene. CDR1 and CDR2 (germline): LGHDT, YNNKEL (reference sequence). CDR3 region: CASCNGLAGNNEQFF. The CDR3 region has the DNA TGTGCCAGCTGCAACGGACTAGCGGGAAATAATGAGCAGTTCTTC.

The chain carries TRBV20-1 and TRBJ1-1; 7 bases are a match to TRBD1. Germline V CDR1 and CDR2: DFQATT, SNEGSKA (reference sequence). This CDR3 has 15 residues. V lost 6 bases to trimming and J lost 4 bases; unmatched junction nucleotides: 14. In DNA form, the CDR3 reads TGCAGTGCGAAACCCCCTACAGGGGATGGCACTGAAGCTTTCTTT. It codes for CSAKPPTGDGTEAFF.

V is TRBV15 and J is TRBJ2-2; 7 bases are a match to TRBD2. The CDR3 contains 16 residues. Trimming removed 0 bases from V and 5 bases from J; junction bases left unmatched: 6. Germline-derived CDR1 and CDR2 are LNHNV and YYDKDF (reference sequence). CDR3 DNA: TGTGCCACCAGCAGAGATGTGGGTAGCGGGACCGGGGAGCTGTTTTTT. Residues: CATSRDVGSGTGELFF.

The chain employs TRBV30 and TRBJ2-3, with D hard to call. Germline V CDR1 and CDR2: GTSNPN, SVGIG (reference sequence). V gave up 1 base and J gave up 4 bases, with 6 bases separating them. The CDR3 is 12 residues long. DNA for the CDR3: TGTGCCTGGAGTGGTTTTTCAGATACGCAGTATTTT. Its protein is CAWSGFSDTQYF.

This clonotype was seen repeatedly, ten times or more. V gene TRBV11-2 combines with J gene TRBJ2-7; perhaps TRBD2 as D (6 bases). The CDR3 runs 15 residues. Trimming removed 5 bases from V and 2 bases from J, with 16 bases in between. The germline gives CDR1 SGHAT, CDR2 FQNNGV. CDR3 in amino acids: CASSTVGGRTYEQYF. In DNA, the CDR3 is TGTGCCAGCAGCACCGTTGGAGGGAGAACCTACGAGCAGTACTTC.

With regard to this clonotype: Since a much larger clone is just one base distant, this may be a read error. This sequence joins TRBV7-2 and TRBJ2-5; D call uncertain. The V and J ends lost 4 bases and 5 bases respectively, with 14 bases between them. This CDR3 has 14 residues. Germline loops: CDR1 SGHTA, CDR2 FQGNSA. The CDR3: CASSSRTMGETQYF. The CDR3 DNA follows: TGTGCCAGCAGCTCAAGGACCATGGGGGAGACCCAGTACTTC.

This clonotype was detected a few times. The chain uses TRBV2 and TRBJ2-3; tentative D call: TRBD2 (6 bases). The CDR3 sequence is 14 residues long. The V gene's germline CDR1 is SNHLY and CDR2 FYNNEI. V lost 7 bases and J lost 3, with 14 bases in between. CDR3 loop: CASTPGLTTDTQYF. CDR3 bases: TGTGCCAGCACCCCGGGACTCACAACAGATACGCAGTATTTT.

Remarks on this clonotype: This may be a read error, as it is one base from a much larger clone. This sequence joins TRBV3-1 and TRBJ2-5, with 8 bases lining up with TRBD1. Germline CDR1 and CDR2: LGHDT and YNNKEL (reference sequence). The J segment lost 5 bases and the V segment lost 1 base, leaving 6 bases of the junction unmatched. This CDR3 spans 15 amino acids. CDR3 loop: CASSQARTGRETQYF. In DNA form, the CDR3 reads TGTGCCAGCAGCCAAGCGCGGACAGGGCGGGAGACCCAGTACTTC.

The chain uses TRBV10-3 and TRBJ2-4, with TRBD1 identical over 8 bases. The trim removed 7 bases at V and 5 bases at J, leaving 7 bases unmatched. The CDR3 loop spans 14 amino acids. The V gene's germline CDR1 is ENHRY and CDR2 SYGVKD. Written as DNA, the CDR3 is TGTGCCATCAAGCCGGGGACAGGAGAAAACATTCAGTACTTC. It translates to CAIKPGTGENIQYF.